These 26 T cell receptor beta chains were sequenced from one sample in a study of blood T cells in healthy people across ages. Primed by a sample-barcoded 5' primer and a J-beta primer mix, a second PCR proceeded for roughly 6 to 12 cycles. TCRdb passed the 5' RACE reads through MiXCR, listing each CDR3 protein once. Of about 1.7 million distinct CDR3 sequences listed, under 30% are singletons. Specimen: blood. These receptors all come from a young woman in good health.

This clonotype turned up a few times. The V and J genes are TRBV20-1 and TRBJ2-4; 7 nucleotides line up with TRBD1. CDR1 and CDR2 (germline): DFQATT, SNEGSKA (reference sequence). The CDR3 runs 15 residues. The J segment lost 8 bases and the V segment lost 0 bases, leaving 10 bases of the junction unmatched. CDR3 sequence reads: CSARDFRQGPYIQYF. CDR3 DNA: TGCAGTGCTAGAGATTTTCGACAGGGACCTTACATTCAGTACTTC.

There are a few counts of this clonotype. CDR3: CASSGEPKSDTQYF. CDR3 nucleotides: TGTGCCAGCAGCGGAGAGCCCAAATCAGATACGCAGTATTTT. The chain employs TRBV13 and TRBJ2-3; D not resolved. This CDR3 comprises 14 residues. Germline CDR1 is PRHDT and CDR2 is FYEKMQ (reference sequence). Trimming took 5 bases from V and 4 from J, leaving 13 bases between them. The full variable domain, its missing parts supplied by reference TRBV13 and TRBJ2-3, is AAGVIQSPRHLIKEKRETATLKCYPIPRHDTVYWYQQGPGQDPQFLISFYEKMQSDKGSIPDRFSAQQFSDYHSELNMSSLELGDSALYFCASSGEPKSDTQYFGPGTRLTVL.

This chain connects TRBV18 to TRBJ2-1; weak D call: TRBD2 (6 bases). Trimming took off 2 bases at V and 5 bases at J, with 16 bases between the two ends. The germline V gene has CDR1 KGHSH and CDR2 LQKENI. This CDR3 is built from 16 residues. DNA for the CDR3: TGTGCCAGCTCACCATGGGGCGGGAAGACAAACAATGAGCAGTTCTTC. Translation: CASSPWGGKTNNEQFF.

Only a few counts were recorded for this clonotype. The chain links TRBV24-1 to TRBJ1-1; the D is unclear. The CDR3 has 14 residues. Trimming cost V 9 bases and J 1 base, with 14 bases left between them. CDR1 and CDR2 from the germline V gene are KGHDR and SFDVKD. The CDR3 nucleotides are TGTGCCACCGCCGGTTCTGGAGGGAACACTGAAGCTTTCTTT. This translates into CATAGSGGNTEAFF.

About this clonotype itself: Being one base from a much bigger clone, this may be a read error. Because the CDR3 is missing its conserved closing phenylalanine or tryptophan, this is likely a read error. V usage is TRBV7-6 and J usage is TRBJ2-7; D gene uncertain. This CDR3 has 13 residues. The V end lost 0 bases, the J end lost 3 bases, and 6 bases lay between the germline ends. Germline CDR1 is SGHVS and CDR2 is FNYEAQ. CDR3 sequence (DNA): TGTGCCAGCAGCTTAGCACAGCACTACGAGCAGTACTGC. Translation gives CASSLAQHYEQYC.

The V call is TRBV7-9, the J call TRBJ2-7; D call uncertain. CDR3 length equals 14 residues. Germline lookup yields CDR1 SEHNR and CDR2 FQNEAQ (reference sequence). The V and J ends lost 0 bases and 2 bases respectively, with 8 bases between them. This CDR3 is CASSLASTPYEQYF. CDR3 DNA: TGTGCCAGCAGCTTAGCCAGTACCCCCTACGAGCAGTACTTC.

V gene TRBV20-1 combines with J gene TRBJ1-5; D remains unclear. Between the trimmed V and J ends, which lost 6 bases and 2 bases, there was a span of 14 bases. In germline, CDR1 is DFQATT, CDR2 SNEGSKA (reference sequence). The length of the CDR3 is 14 residues. CDR3 region: CSATRGLGNQPQHF. As DNA, the CDR3 is TGCAGTGCAACCAGAGGTTTAGGCAATCAGCCCCAGCATTTT.

This clonotype was detected ten times or more. The chain carries TRBV6-4 and TRBJ2-5; perhaps D is TRBD1 or TRBD2 (5 bases each). V was pared by 3 bases and J by 4 bases, with 15 bases between. Germline loops: CDR1 MRHNA, CDR2 SNTAGT. The CDR3 totals 15 residues. This chain's CDR3 is CASSEYEMGTETQYF. DNA of the CDR3: TGTGCCAGCAGTGAGTACGAGATGGGGACAGAGACCCAGTACTTC.

Details on this clonotype: This may stem from a read error, because a much larger clone lies one nucleotide away. This rearrangement joins TRBV27 to TRBJ2-1; possibly TRBD1 for D (6 bases). Near its end, the DNA agrees better with TRBJ2-7, so the J call may be wrong. This CDR3 has 16 amino acids. Germline loops: CDR1 MNHEY, CDR2 SMNVEV (reference sequence). The CDR3 reads CASSLEQGSSYNEQYF. CDR3 nucleotides: TGTGCCAGCAGTCTCGAGCAGGGGAGCTCCTACAATGAGCAGTACTTC.

This clonotype turned up a few times. The chain is built from TRBV5-1 and TRBJ2-1, with 12 bases identical to TRBD2. V gave up 4 bases and J gave up 3 bases; unmatched junction bases: 2. The germline CDR1 and CDR2 sequences are SGHRS and YFSETQ. CDR3 size: 15 residues. The DNA of the CDR3 is TGCGCCAGCAGCGCTAGCGGGAGGGACTACAATGAGCAGTTCTTC. This codes for CASSASGRDYNEQFF. The whole variable domain, remainder taken from reference TRBV5-1 and TRBJ2-1, is KAGVTQTPRYLIKTRGQQVTLSCSPISGHRSVSWYQQTPGQGLQFLFEYFSETQRNKGNFPGRFSGRQFSNSRSEMNVSTLELGDSALYLCASSASGRDYNEQFFGPGTRLTVL.

This clonotype was observed a few times. The chain uses TRBV7-2 and TRBJ2-5, with a weak D call TRBD1 (6 bases). Germline assignment: CDR1 SGHTA and CDR2 FQGNSA. The CDR3 consists of 16 residues. The V and J ends lost 5 bases and 1 base respectively, with 17 bases between them. The CDR3 DNA reads TGTGCCAGCAGCCGAGAGGGGACAAGGGCCCAAGAGACCCAGTACTTC. This codes for CASSREGTRAQETQYF.

In DNA, the CDR3 is TGCAGTGCTAAAATGGACAGCTACGAGCAGTACTTC. The encoded protein is CSAKMDSYEQYF. V is TRBV20-1 and J is TRBJ2-7; TRBD1 might be the D (6 bases). This CDR3 has 12 residues. The germline V and J ends were trimmed by 4 bases and 3 bases, with 10 bases remaining between them. Germline V CDR1 and CDR2: DFQATT, SNEGSKA (reference sequence).

Note on this clonotype: At one of its ends the junction is not consistent with the germline gene, which may arise from a read error. The chain couples TRBV13 to TRBJ1-5; D unresolved. CDR3 size: 14 residues. Looked up from germline, CDR1 is PRHDT and CDR2 is FYEKMQ (reference sequence). The CDR3 region is CARPRWVPNQSQHF. The CDR3 bases are TGTGCCAGACCAAGGTGGGTTCCCAATCAGTCCCAGCATTTT.

This clonotype was seen ten or more times. This sequence joins TRBV3-1 and TRBJ2-3; D might be TRBD1 or TRBD2, each matching 5 bases. CDR1 and CDR2 from the germline V gene are LGHDT and YNNKEL (reference sequence). Trimming took 3 bases from V and 1 from J, leaving 5 bases between them. CDR3 length equals 13 residues. The CDR3 DNA is TGTGCCAGCAGCCAGGGGGGCACAGATACGCAGTATTTT. Protein: CASSQGGTDTQYF.

The V and J genes are TRBV28 and TRBJ2-5; 8 bases map to TRBD1. The CDR3 spans 15 residues. The germline gives CDR1 MDHEN, CDR2 SYDVKM. J lost 5 bases, V lost 4 bases, and 9 bases had no gene match. Here the CDR3 reads CASSSGTGGWETQYF. The CDR3 DNA is TGTGCCAGCAGTTCCGGCACAGGGGGTTGGGAGACCCAGTACTTC.

In regard to this clonotype: It may be a read error: a sequence one base away is much more abundant. The V gene is TRBV7-9, the J gene TRBJ2-7; D is possibly TRBD1 (6 bases). Germline V gives CDR1 SEHNR, CDR2 FQNEAQ (reference sequence). This CDR3 contains 16 residues. The DNA of the CDR3 is TGTGCCATCAGCTTAGGTGAGGGGGATGCTCCCTACGAGCAGTACTTC. Its protein product is CAISLGEGDAPYEQYF. The complete variable domain, with remaining parts taken from reference TRBV7-9 and TRBJ2-7, reads DTGVSQNPRHKITKRGQNVTFRCDPISEHNRLYWYRQTLGQGPEFLTYFQNEAQLEKSRLLSDRFSAERPKGSFSTLEIQRTEQGDSAMYLCAISLGEGDAPYEQYFGPGTRLTVT.

This clonotype turned up a few times. Sequence at one end of the junction differs from germline and may be a read error. V usage is TRBV6-2 or TRBV6-3 and J usage is TRBJ2-5; the D call may be TRBD1 or TRBD2 (6 bases each). This CDR3 has 14 amino acids. Germline lookup yields CDR1 MNHEY and CDR2 SVGEGT. The CDR3 DNA follows: TGTGCCAGCAGAAACGGGGGCCAACAAGGGACCCAGTACTTC. Its translation: CASRNGGQQGTQYF.

The chain carries TRBV5-1 and TRBJ2-2, with D possibly matching TRBD1 (5 bases). CDR1 is SGHRS and CDR2 is YFSETQ in the germline V gene. V was cut by 2 bases and J by 3 bases, with 8 bases left in between. The CDR3 consists of 14 residues. The DNA of the CDR3 is TGCGCCAGCAGCTTTACAGGATACACCGGGGAGCTGTTTTTT. Its translation: CASSFTGYTGELFF.

This clonotype came up many times. The chain links TRBV12-3 or TRBV12-4 to TRBJ2-1, with D unresolved. Trimming removed 2 bases from V and 9 bases from J, with 14 bases in between. This CDR3 is 14 amino acids long. The CDR3 loop is CASSLYAQAAEQFF. CDR3 coding DNA: TGTGCCAGCAGTTTATACGCGCAGGCGGCTGAGCAGTTCTTC.

The rearrangement links TRBV19 to TRBJ2-7; 10 bases fit TRBD2. The germline V gene has CDR1 LNHDA and CDR2 SQIVND (reference sequence). The CDR3 loop spans 15 amino acids. J gave up 5 bases and V 3 bases, and 7 bases lay outside the gene matches. The CDR3 coding sequence is TGTGCCAGTAGTATCCAAGCGGGAGGGGGGGACGAGCAGTACTTC. Protein: CASSIQAGGGDEQYF. Complete variable domain (other parts from reference TRBV19 and TRBJ2-7): DGGITQSPKYLFRKEGQNVTLSCEQNLNHDAMYWYRQDPGQGLRLIYYSQIVNDFQKGDIAEGYSVSREKKESFPLTVTSAQKNPTAFYLCASSIQAGGGDEQYFGPGTRLTVT.

The chain employs TRBV5-6 and TRBJ2-1, with 10 bases identical to TRBD1. Germline loops: CDR1 SGHDT, CDR2 YYEEEE. The CDR3 is made up of 15 amino acids. V trimming: 1 base; J trimming: 7 bases; junction bases outside the gene matches: 5. The CDR3 region is CASSLRGQGSNEQFF. CDR3 bases: TGTGCCAGCAGCTTGAGGGGACAGGGGTCGAATGAGCAGTTCTTC.

The chain links TRBV9 to TRBJ2-1; D call uncertain. The CDR3 runs to 17 residues. Between the trimmed V and J ends, which lost 2 bases and 3 bases, there was a span of 18 bases. Germline loops: CDR1 SGDLS, CDR2 YYNGEE. The CDR3 loop reads CASSVGFTAVNYNEQFF. Written as DNA, the CDR3 is TGTGCCAGCAGCGTCGGATTTACCGCTGTAAACTACAATGAGCAGTTCTTC.

Many counts were recorded for this clonotype. The chain links TRBV25-1 to TRBJ2-3; D is unresolved. The germline V gene encodes CDR1 MGHDK and CDR2 SYGVNS. The CDR3 spans 13 residues. The V end lost 4 bases, the J end lost 6 bases, and 11 bases lay between the germline ends. This CDR3 reads CASSALSADTQYF. The CDR3 coding sequence is TGTGCCAGCAGTGCCCTGTCCGCGGATACGCAGTATTTT.

This clonotype showed up many times. The chain joins TRBV12-3 or TRBV12-4 to TRBJ2-5; no firm D call. This CDR3 is built from 12 residues. The V and J ends lost 2 bases and 5 bases respectively, with 6 bases between them. DNA of the CDR3: TGTGCCAGCAGTTTAAAGTCGGAGACCCAGTACTTC. It specifies CASSLKSETQYF.

The rearrangement uses TRBV27 and TRBJ2-1; weak D call: TRBD1 (5 bases). CDR1 is MNHEY and CDR2 is SMNVEV in the germline V gene (reference sequence). V dropped 4 bases and J dropped 9 bases, with 13 bases sitting between them. The CDR3 is made up of 13 amino acids. This CDR3 is CASSWTPTSEQFF. DNA for the CDR3: TGTGCCAGCAGTTGGACACCAACGAGTGAGCAGTTCTTC.

This clonotype appeared a few times. The V and J genes are TRBV29-1 and TRBJ1-1; perhaps TRBD1 as D (6 bases). The CDR3 is 13 residues long. Germline V lookup: CDR1 SQVTM, CDR2 ANQGSEA. The germline V and J ends were trimmed by 4 bases and 6 bases, with 15 bases remaining between them. For the CDR3, the DNA is TGCAGCGTTGGACAGGTTATCCAGGCTGAAGCTTTCTTT. As protein: CSVGQVIQAEAFF.